These 14 T cell receptor beta chains were sequenced from one sample in a study of CD8+ T cells in alopecia areata. Treatment described: oral pan-JAK inhibitor, 5-10 mg twice daily. Investigators isolated RNA and reverse transcribed it into cDNA to act as the sequencing template. Repertoires were generated with immunoSEQ multiplex PCR, while TCRdb's copy carries only in-frame clones and drops some. Seen here are approximately 170,000 clones, less than 70% observed once, and the top ten hold approximately 15%. The sample in question was CD4+ T cells sorted from blood, obtained at week 24, from a patient treated with tofacitinib. These receptors all come from a human donor with alopecia areata.

This chain links TRBV7-2 with TRBJ2-1; possibly TRBD1 or TRBD2 for D (6 bases each). The CDR3 consists of 16 residues. Trimming took 5 bases from V and 4 from J, leaving 18 bases between them. CDR1 SGHTA and CDR2 FQGNSA come from the germline V gene. CDR3 amino acids: CASSPRGGGGYNEQFF. The CDR3 coding sequence is TGTGCCAGCAGCCCACGGGGCGGAGGGGGATACAATGAGCAGTTCTTC.

This clone has only one observation. CDR3 in DNA: TGCGCCAGCAGCCTGAGGACAGAGGCAGATACGCAGTATTTT. Translation: CASSLRTEADTQYF. The genes are TRBV5-1 and TRBJ2-3, with TRBD1 as a possible D gene (6 bases). This CDR3 region has 14 residues. Per germline, CDR1 SGHRS and CDR2 YFSETQ. V lost 4 bases and J lost 4, with 13 bases in between. Combining the CDR3 with reference TRBV5-1 and TRBJ2-3 gives the whole variable domain KAGVTQTPRYLIKTRGQQVTLSCSPISGHRSVSWYQQTPGQGLQFLFEYFSETQRNKGNFPGRFSGRQFSNSRSEMNVSTLELGDSALYLCASSLRTEADTQYFGPGTRLTVL.

This clone was counted a few times. This sequence joins TRBV30 and TRBJ1-2; 7 bases map to TRBD1. The germline gives CDR1 GTSNPN, CDR2 SVGIG (reference sequence). Trimming took 4 bases from V and 8 from J; bases not matched to a gene: 13. CDR3 length: 14 residues. CDR3 bases: TGTGCCTGGAATCCTCTTGGGCCACAGGGGGGCTACACCTTC. Its protein product is CAWNPLGPQGGYTF.

The chain joins TRBV29-1 to TRBJ1-1; D may be TRBD1 (5 bases). Germline lookup yields CDR1 SQVTM and CDR2 ANQGSEA. The CDR3 sequence is 13 residues long. Trimming cost V 7 bases and J 3 bases, with 15 bases left between them. CDR3 sequence reads: CSGGKGQDTEAFF. The CDR3 nucleotides are TGCAGCGGTGGTAAGGGGCAGGACACTGAAGCTTTCTTT.

Many counts were recorded for this clone. The chain is built from TRBV7-9 and TRBJ2-5, with 8 nucleotides matching TRBD1. Germline CDR1 SEHNR, CDR2 FQNEAQ (reference sequence). The CDR3 spans 14 residues. V shed 5 bases, J shed 6 bases, and the junction held 8 bases outside the gene matches. CDR3 bases: TGTGCCAGCAGCCTAGAGCAGGGGGCCAAGACCCAGTACTTC. Its protein is CASSLEQGAKTQYF.

This clone showed up many times. This chain joins TRBV18 and TRBJ1-2; 8 bases fit TRBD1. V shed 6 bases, J shed 8 bases, and the junction held 17 bases outside the gene matches. The CDR3 totals 16 residues. Germline CDR1 KGHSH, CDR2 LQKENI. CDR3 coding DNA: TGTGCCAGCTCCGCACCAGGTCACAGGGGGAATAGCGGCTACACCTTC. This codes for CASSAPGHRGNSGYTF.

CDR3 DNA sequence: TGCGCCAGCAGCTACCCGGACAGGGGGTCCGGCTACGAGCAGTACTTC. Its protein is CASSYPDRGSGYEQYF. This chain uses TRBV5-1 with TRBJ2-7; 10 bases agree with TRBD1. J gave up 3 bases and V 3 bases, and 9 bases lay outside the gene matches. Germline V gene sequence: CDR1 SGHRS, CDR2 YFSETQ. The CDR3 consists of 16 residues.

The rearrangement links TRBV5-6 to TRBJ1-2; TRBD1 matches at 9 bases. The CDR3 runs to 17 residues. Germline CDR1 is SGHDT and CDR2 is YYEEEE. With 4 bases clipped from V and 0 bases from J, the junction kept 10 bases outside the gene matches. The CDR3 reads CASSGDRARRPNYGYTF. The CDR3 region has the DNA TGTGCCAGCAGCGGGGACAGGGCTCGCCGACCTAACTATGGCTACACCTTC. Full variable domain (outside the CDR3, taken from reference TRBV5-6 and TRBJ1-2): DAGVTQSPTHLIKTRGQQVTLRCSPKSGHDTVSWYQQALGQGPQFIFQYYEEEERQRGNFPDRFSGHQFPNYSSELNVNALLLGDSALYLCASSGDRARRPNYGYTFGSGTRLTVV.

The rearrangement links TRBV7-2 to TRBJ2-2; unclear D gene. The CDR3 runs 15 residues. From germline, CDR1 is SGHTA and CDR2 FQGNSA. With 1 base removed from V and 5 bases from J, the gap between germline ends came to 11 bases. The CDR3 region has the DNA TGTGCCAGCAGCTTAGTAAGGGCTAGTACCGGGGAGCTGTTTTTT. Protein product: CASSLVRASTGELFF.

CDR3 nucleotide sequence: TGTGCCAGCACCATCCCCCGCGCGGACACTGAAGCTTTCTTT. As protein: CASTIPRADTEAFF. The rearrangement links TRBV5-6 to TRBJ1-1, with D unclear. V was pared by 6 bases and J by 3 bases, with 15 bases between. The CDR3 sequence is 14 residues long. Germline V gene data show CDR1 as SGHDT and CDR2 as YYEEEE.

The chain joins TRBV7-9 to TRBJ1-1, with D uncertain. This CDR3 has 12 residues. Germline lookup yields CDR1 SEHNR and CDR2 FQNEAQ (reference sequence). Between the trimmed V and J ends, which lost 4 bases and 3 bases, there was a span of 6 bases. The CDR3 sequence is CASSYMDTEAFF. The CDR3 DNA is TGTGCCAGCAGCTATATGGACACTGAAGCTTTCTTT.

This chain joins TRBV5-4 and TRBJ2-4, with D possibly TRBD1 on 6 matching bases. V was trimmed by 0 bases and J by 7 bases, leaving 11 bases between them. The V gene's germline CDR1 is SGHNT and CDR2 YYREEE (reference sequence). The CDR3 has 14 residues. The CDR3 nucleotides read TGTGCCAGCAGCTTGGACGCAGGGGACAACATTCAGTACTTC. Amino acids: CASSLDAGDNIQYF.

The chain couples TRBV29-1 to TRBJ2-4; possibly TRBD1 or TRBD2 for D (6 bases each). V lost 7 bases to trimming and J lost 0 bases, with 10 bases between them. CDR3 length: 13 amino acids. Germline V gene lookup returns CDR1 SQVTM and CDR2 ANQGSEA. This CDR3 reads CSARGLAKNIQYF. The CDR3 DNA follows: TGCAGCGCCAGGGGACTAGCCAAAAACATTCAGTACTTC.

This chain links TRBV2 with TRBJ1-1; the D gene is possibly TRBD1 (5 bases). Trimming took 0 bases from V and 6 from J, leaving 11 bases between them. This CDR3 region has 14 residues. Germline assignment: CDR1 SNHLY and CDR2 FYNNEI. CDR3 in DNA: TGTGCCAGCAGTGAAGCGCCCCGGACATCTGAAGCTTTCTTT. Residues: CASSEAPRTSEAFF. Full variable domain (remainder filled in from reference TRBV2 and TRBJ1-1): EPEVTQTPSHQVTQMGQEVILRCVPISNHLYFYWYRQILGQKVEFLVSFYNNEISEKSEIFDDQFSVERPDGSNFTLKIRSTKLEDSAMYFCASSEAPRTSEAFFGQGTRLTVV.